The 16 T cell receptor beta chains listed next were all sequenced from one sample in a study of blood T cell repertoires in COVID-19. Profiled with immunoSEQ multiplex PCR; TCRdb holds only in-frame clones, not every one. This table holds 300,000 to 450,000 clones, around 85% found once. Sample: peripheral blood. The receptors were sampled from a woman aged 18-29 years with acute or convalescent COVID-19.

The chain links TRBV2 to TRBJ1-3; D remains unclear. This CDR3 has 14 amino acids. The germline gives CDR1 SNHLY, CDR2 FYNNEI. Trimming removed 5 bases at V and 2 bases at J, with 10 bases between. The CDR3, as DNA: TGTGCCAGCAGTAACGGGATAACTGGAAACACCATATATTTT. It codes for CASSNGITGNTIYF. The full variable domain, with the rest looked up from reference TRBV2 and TRBJ1-3, is EPEVTQTPSHQVTQMGQEVILRCVPISNHLYFYWYRQILGQKVEFLVSFYNNEISEKSEIFDDQFSVERPDGSNFTLKIRSTKLEDSAMYFCASSNGITGNTIYFGEGSWLTVV.

The rearrangement joins TRBV29-1 to TRBJ1-1, with 8 bases aligning to TRBD1. CDR3 length: 11 residues. CDR1 SQVTM and CDR2 ANQGSEA come from the germline V gene. Trimming removed 7 bases from V and 11 bases from J; junction bases left unmatched: 9. The CDR3 is CSAGGTGTAFF. In nucleotides, the CDR3 is TGCAGCGCCGGAGGGACAGGTACCGCTTTCTTT.

A remark on this clone: The sample holds other DNA sequences that translate to the same CDR3. This rearrangement joins TRBV9 to TRBJ1-5; D may be TRBD1 (6 bases). V was clipped by 0 bases and J by 4 bases, with 8 bases between them. The CDR3 length is 14 residues. Germline CDR1 and CDR2: SGDLS and YYNGEE. For the CDR3, the DNA is TGTGCCAGCAGCGTAGCGGACAGTAATCAGCCCCAGCATTTT. Residues: CASSVADSNQPQHF.

The chain has TRBV5-1 and TRBJ1-4; possibly TRBD1 for D (6 bases). The CDR3 spans 15 residues. Germline loops: CDR1 SGHRS, CDR2 YFSETQ. Trimming took off 7 bases at V and 0 bases at J, with 13 bases between the two ends. The chain's CDR3 is CASSRGGTTNEKLFF. The CDR3 DNA sequence: TGCGCCAGCTCAAGGGGGGGCACAACTAATGAAAAACTGTTTTTT.

This clone was picked up a small number of times. V gene TRBV5-1 combines with J gene TRBJ1-1; tentatively, D is TRBD1 (6 bases). The germline V gene has CDR1 SGHRS and CDR2 YFSETQ. V was trimmed by 0 bases and J by 3 bases, leaving 9 bases between them. The CDR3 length is 14 residues. The CDR3 nucleotides read TGCGCCAGCAGCTTGGGTCCAGGGGACACTGAAGCTTTCTTT. It yields the protein CASSLGPGDTEAFF.

This clone appeared once. The V and J genes are TRBV9 and TRBJ2-2; perhaps TRBD2 as D (5 bases). V gave up 2 bases and J gave up 6 bases, with 14 bases separating them. The CDR3 totals 15 residues. Germline CDR1 reads SGDLS; CDR2 reads YYNGEE. In DNA, the CDR3 is TGTGCCAGCAGCGTGGACGGAGTGGAGGCCGGGGAGCTGTTTTTT. Translation: CASSVDGVEAGELFF. Supplemented by reference TRBV9 and TRBJ2-2, the full variable domain reads DSGVTQTPKHLITATGQRVTLRCSPRSGDLSVYWYQQSLDQGLQFLIQYYNGEERAKGNILERFSAQQFPDLHSELNLSSLELGDSALYFCASSVDGVEAGELFFGEGSRLTVL.

This clone was detected ten times or more. The V gene is TRBV5-1, the J gene TRBJ1-6; TRBD1 might be the D (6 bases). CDR3 length: 15 residues. Germline V gene sequence: CDR1 SGHRS, CDR2 YFSETQ. The ends were cut back, 0 bases at V and 6 bases at J, with 10 bases in the middle. Here the CDR3 reads CASSLEGGGNSPLHF. For the CDR3, the DNA is TGCGCCAGCAGCTTGGAGGGGGGGGGTAATTCACCCCTCCACTTT.

V and J are TRBV11-1 and TRBJ1-2, with D uncertain. Germline V gives CDR1 SGHAT, CDR2 FQDESV (reference sequence). The V end was cut by 2 bases, the J end by 8 bases, with 12 bases between. The CDR3 runs 13 residues. The CDR3, as DNA: TGTGCCAGCAGCTTAAATCCGGAGGGAGGCTACACCTTC. Protein product: CASSLNPEGGYTF.

Notes on this clone: A read error likely explains this, since a far larger clone differs by one base. This chain joins TRBV27 and TRBJ2-1, with 9 bases that match TRBD2. CDR1 is MNHEY, CDR2 SMNVEV, per germline (reference sequence). This CDR3 region has 12 residues. Losses at the gene ends were 4 bases for V and 9 bases for J; bases not matched to a gene: 1. DNA of the CDR3: TGTGCCAGCAGTTCGGGACTAGCTGAGCAGTTCTTC. Translating it yields CASSSGLAEQFF.

The chain has TRBV28 and TRBJ2-7; 9 nucleotides match TRBD1. Germline V CDR1 and CDR2: MDHEN, SYDVKM. The CDR3 is 16 residues long. Trimming removed 3 bases from V and 4 bases from J; junction bases left unmatched: 10. The CDR3 region is CASSFAAGTGIYEQYF. The DNA for the CDR3 is TGTGCCAGCAGTTTCGCGGCCGGGACAGGGATATACGAGCAGTACTTC.

The chain links TRBV4-1 to TRBJ1-1; D remains ambiguous. The germline V gene encodes CDR1 MGHRA and CDR2 YSYEKL. This CDR3 has 14 residues. Trimming removed 1 base from V and 1 base from J, with 7 bases in between. This CDR3 is CASSQGRGNTEAFF. Here the CDR3 DNA reads TGCGCCAGCAGCCAAGGGAGAGGGAACACTGAAGCTTTCTTT.

Only one count was recorded for this clone. The CDR3 bases are TGTGCCAGCAGTGAAGATGCGCTAGCGGGAGCTGGGGAGCTGTTTTTT. Translation gives CASSEDALAGAGELFF. The J gene is TRBJ2-2, the V gene TRBV6-1, with TRBD2 matching 10 bases. Germline CDR1 is MNHNS and CDR2 is SASEGT. This CDR3 has 16 residues. The V segment lost 1 base and the J segment 8 bases; nucleotides outside the gene matches: 7.

The chain links TRBV19 to TRBJ1-4; TRBD1 is a possible D gene (5 bases). Per germline, CDR1 LNHDA and CDR2 SQIVND (reference sequence). The CDR3 covers 13 residues. The V end was cut by 5 bases, the J end by 12 bases, with 16 bases between. CDR3 amino acids: CASSVISGRELFF. DNA for the CDR3: TGTGCCAGTAGTGTGATTTCAGGGAGGGAACTGTTTTTT.

This clone was seen a handful of times. The J gene is TRBJ1-2, the V gene TRBV4-2; the D gene is possibly TRBD1 (5 bases). The germline V gene encodes CDR1 LGHNA and CDR2 YNFKEQ. Trimming left V 2 bases short and J 4 bases short, with 8 bases between. CDR3 length: 13 amino acids. As DNA, the CDR3 is TGTGCCAGCAGCCAACCGACAGTCTATGGCTACACCTTC. Translation gives CASSQPTVYGYTF.

The chain joins TRBV9 to TRBJ1-1; 8 bases line up with TRBD1. The germline V gene encodes CDR1 SGDLS and CDR2 YYNGEE. Trimming cost V 4 bases and J 0 bases; bases outside gene matches: 8. The CDR3 has 16 residues. The CDR3 here is CASSPRDRTMNTEAFF. The CDR3 DNA is TGTGCCAGCAGCCCCCGGGACAGGACCATGAACACTGAAGCTTTCTTT.

The chain combines TRBV4-1 with TRBJ2-2, with TRBD2 matching 10 bases. The CDR3 runs 15 residues. The V and J ends lost 4 bases and 7 bases, in that order; junction bases with no gene match: 6. Germline V lookup: CDR1 MGHRA, CDR2 YSYEKL. The CDR3 DNA follows: TGCGCCAGCAGCCGTCTAGCGGGAGAGAGCGGGGAGCTGTTTTTT. Protein product: CASSRLAGESGELFF.